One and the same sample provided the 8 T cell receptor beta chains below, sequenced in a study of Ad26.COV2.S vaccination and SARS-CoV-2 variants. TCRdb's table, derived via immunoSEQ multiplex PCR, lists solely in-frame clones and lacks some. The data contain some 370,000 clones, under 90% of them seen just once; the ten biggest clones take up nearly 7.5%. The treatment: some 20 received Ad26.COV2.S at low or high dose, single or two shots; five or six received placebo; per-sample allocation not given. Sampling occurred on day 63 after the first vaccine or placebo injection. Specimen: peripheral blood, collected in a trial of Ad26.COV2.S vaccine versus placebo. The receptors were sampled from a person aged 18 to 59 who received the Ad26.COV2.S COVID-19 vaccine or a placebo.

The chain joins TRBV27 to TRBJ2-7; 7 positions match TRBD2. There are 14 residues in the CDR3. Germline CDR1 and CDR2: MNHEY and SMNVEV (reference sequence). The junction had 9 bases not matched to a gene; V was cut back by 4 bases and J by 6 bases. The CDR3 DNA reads TGTGCCAGCAGTTGGGGTGGGGCTAGCGGCGAGCAGTACTTC. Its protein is CASSWGGASGEQYF.

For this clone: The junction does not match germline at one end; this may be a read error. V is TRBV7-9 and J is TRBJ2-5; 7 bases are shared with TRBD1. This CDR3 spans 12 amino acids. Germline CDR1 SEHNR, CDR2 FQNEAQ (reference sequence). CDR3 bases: TGTGCCAGCAGCCCAGGACAGGCCCTCGAGAACTTC. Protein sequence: CASSPGQALENF.

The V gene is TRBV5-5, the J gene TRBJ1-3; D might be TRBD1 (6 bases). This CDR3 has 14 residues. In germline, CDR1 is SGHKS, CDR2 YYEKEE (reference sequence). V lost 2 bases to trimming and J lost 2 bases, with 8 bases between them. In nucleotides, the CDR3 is TGTGCCAGCAGCTTTACAGGGACTGGAAACACCATATATTTT. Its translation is CASSFTGTGNTIYF.

This chain's CDR3 is CASSFFLAGGPPDTQYF. The CDR3 nucleotides are TGTGCCAGCAGCTTCTTTCTAGCGGGGGGGCCCCCAGATACGCAGTATTTT. The chain links TRBV5-5 to TRBJ2-3, with 12 bases that match TRBD2. CDR3 length equals 17 residues. The germline V gene encodes CDR1 SGHKS and CDR2 YYEKEE (reference sequence). Trimming took 2 bases from V and 4 from J; bases not matched to a gene: 8.

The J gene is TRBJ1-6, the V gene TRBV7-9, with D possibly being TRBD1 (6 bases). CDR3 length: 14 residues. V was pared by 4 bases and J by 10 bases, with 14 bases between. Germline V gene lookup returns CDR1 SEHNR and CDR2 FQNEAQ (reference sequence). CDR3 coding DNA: TGTGCCAGCAGCTCGGGACACGGGGAATCACCCCTCCACTTT. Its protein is CASSSGHGESPLHF.

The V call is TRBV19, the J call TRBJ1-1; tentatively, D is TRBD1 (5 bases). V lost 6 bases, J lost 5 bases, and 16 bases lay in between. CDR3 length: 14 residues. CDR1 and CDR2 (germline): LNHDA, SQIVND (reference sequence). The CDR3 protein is CASRPSGGSTEAFF. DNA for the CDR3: TGTGCCAGTAGGCCCTCCGGGGGTTCAACTGAAGCTTTCTTT.

CDR3 sequence: CASSHPDGGGRNEQFF. CDR3 in DNA: TGTGCCAGCAGCCACCCGGACGGGGGGGGCCGAAATGAGCAGTTCTTC. V is TRBV3-1 (or the pseudogene TRBV3-2) and J is TRBJ2-1; 8 bases fit TRBD2. Unmatched junction bases numbered 11, after V lost 3 bases and J lost 7 bases. Germline V CDR1 and CDR2: LGHDT, YNNKEL (reference sequence). The CDR3 covers 16 residues.

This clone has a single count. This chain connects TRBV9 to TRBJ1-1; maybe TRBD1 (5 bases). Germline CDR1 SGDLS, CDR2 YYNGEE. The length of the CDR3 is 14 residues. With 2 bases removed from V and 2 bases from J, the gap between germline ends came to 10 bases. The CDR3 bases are TGTGCCAGCAGCGTGCCGACAGAAAACACTGAAGCTTTCTTT. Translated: CASSVPTENTEAFF.